Sequencing of this TCR beta chain was carried out in a study of control samples from healthy donors and cancer patients. TCRdb's table, derived via immunoSEQ multiplex PCR, lists solely in-frame clones and lacks some. The sample records about 94,000 clones, 75% to 95% being singletons. What was sequenced was blood. The sequence came from a woman aged 18-30 years in good health.

In DNA form, the CDR3 reads TGTGCCAGCAGCCCGCTGGCGGGGATGGAGACCCAGTACTTC. As protein: CASSPLAGMETQYF. The chain employs TRBV7-9 and TRBJ2-5; perhaps TRBD2 as D (6 bases). The CDR3 runs 14 residues. V dropped 5 bases and J dropped 5 bases, with 15 bases sitting between them. Germline V CDR1 and CDR2: SEHNR, FQNEAQ (reference sequence).